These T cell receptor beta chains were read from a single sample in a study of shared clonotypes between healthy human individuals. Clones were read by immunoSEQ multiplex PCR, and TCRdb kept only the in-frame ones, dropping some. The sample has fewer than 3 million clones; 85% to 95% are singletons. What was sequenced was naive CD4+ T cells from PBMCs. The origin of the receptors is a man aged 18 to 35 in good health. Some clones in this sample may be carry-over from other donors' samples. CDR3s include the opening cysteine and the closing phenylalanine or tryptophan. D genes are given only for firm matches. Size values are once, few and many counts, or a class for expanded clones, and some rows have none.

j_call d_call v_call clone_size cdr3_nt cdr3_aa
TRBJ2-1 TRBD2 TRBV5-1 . TGCGCCAGCAGCTTGGATAGCGGGAAGTACAATGAGCAGTTCTTC CASSLDSGKYNEQFF
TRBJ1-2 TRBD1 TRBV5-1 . TGCGCCAGCAGCGCCCAGGGGGGACAGGGCACTTACTATGGCTACACCTTC CASSAQGGQGTYYGYTF
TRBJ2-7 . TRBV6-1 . TGTGCCAGCAGTCCCGACAGGACATCCTACGAGCAGTACTTC CASSPDRTSYEQYF
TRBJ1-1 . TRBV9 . TGTGCCAGCAGCGAAAGCATGAACACTGAAGCTTTCTTT CASSESMNTEAFF
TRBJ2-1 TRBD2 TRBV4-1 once TGCGCCAGCAGCCAACAACTAGCGGGAGGTTCGGTATACAATGAGCAGTTCTTC CASSQQLAGGSVYNEQFF
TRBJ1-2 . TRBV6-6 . TGTGCCAGCAGTTACCGGCCGTCGGGCTATGGCTACACCTTC CASSYRPSGYGYTF
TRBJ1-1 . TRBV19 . TGTGCCGGGGGGGGAAGGGGCACTGAAGCTTTCTTT CAGGGRGTEAFF
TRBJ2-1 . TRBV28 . TGTGCCAGCAGTCCAAGGACTGCCAACGCGGTTGAGCAGTTCTTC CASSPRTANAVEQFF
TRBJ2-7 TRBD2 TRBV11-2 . TGTGCCAGCAGCTTTGGGACTAGCGGGAGTTTCGTGGGAACCTACGAGCAGTACTTC CASSFGTSGSFVGTYEQYF
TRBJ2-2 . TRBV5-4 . TGTGCCAGCAGCATAAACAGGGATAGGGCCGGGGAGCTGTTTTTT CASSINRDRAGELFF
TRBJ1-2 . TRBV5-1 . TGCGCCAGCAGCTTGGGAGGCAGCAACTATGGCTACACCTTC CASSLGGSNYGYTF
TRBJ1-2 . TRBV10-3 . TGTGCCATCAGTGAGACGGAGAACTATGGCTACACCTTC CAISETENYGYTF
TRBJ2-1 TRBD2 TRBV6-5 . TGTGCCATCGGGGCTAGCGGCTCCTACAATGAGCAGTTCTTC CAIGASGSYNEQFF
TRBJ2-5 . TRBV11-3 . TGTGCCAGCAGCGCACCCGGGGCAGGACAAGAGACCCAGTACTTC CASSAPGAGQETQYF
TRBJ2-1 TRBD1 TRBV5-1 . TGCGCCAGCAGCTTCGGGACAGGGGCAGGGGATGAGCAGTTCTTC CASSFGTGAGDEQFF
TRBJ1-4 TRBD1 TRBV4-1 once TGCGCCAGCAGCCAAGATGGGACAGGAGGTTATAATGAAAAACTGTTTTTT CASSQDGTGGYNEKLFF
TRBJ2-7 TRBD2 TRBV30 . TGTGCCTGGAGTGGGAAGCGGGAGGGCCCCTACGAGCAGTACTTC CAWSGKREGPYEQYF
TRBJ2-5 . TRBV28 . TGTGCCAGCAGGCTTCAAGGGACGTACCAAGAGACCCAGTACTTC CASRLQGTYQETQYF
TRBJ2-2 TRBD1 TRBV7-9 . TGTGCCAGCAGATTTGGACAGGGGTACGGGGAGCTGTTTTTT CASRFGQGYGELFF
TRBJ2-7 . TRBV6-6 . TGTGCCAGCCGGTTGAGGATTAGTTACGAGCAGTACTTC CASRLRISYEQYF
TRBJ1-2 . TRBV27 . TGTGCCACTCACTCTTTCGGGGTCGGTACTAACTATGGCTACACCTTC CATHSFGVGTNYGYTF
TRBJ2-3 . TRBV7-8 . TGTGCCAGCAGCTTAGGCACCACAGATACGCAGTATTTT CASSLGTTDTQYF
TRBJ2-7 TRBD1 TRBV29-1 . TGCAGCGTTGTCGACAGGGATAGGCTTGCCTACGAGCAGTACTTC CSVVDRDRLAYEQYF
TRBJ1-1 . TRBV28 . TGTGCCAGCAGTTTTACTTGGGGGGGGACTGAAGCTTTCTTT CASSFTWGGTEAFF
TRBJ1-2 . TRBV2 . TGTGCCAGCAGTGTCGGCTATGGCTACACCTTC CASSVGYGYTF
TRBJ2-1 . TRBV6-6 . TGTGCCAGCAGTCCCTCGTCTTTCAATGAGCAGTTCTTC CASSPSSFNEQFF
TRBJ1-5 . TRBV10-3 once TGTGCCATCAGCCCGAGTAGGGAGGATCAGCCCCAGCATTTT CAISPSREDQPQHF
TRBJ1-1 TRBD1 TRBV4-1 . TGCGCCAGCAGCCAAAGAGAGCAGGGGGTCACTGAAGCTTTCTTT CASSQREQGVTEAFF
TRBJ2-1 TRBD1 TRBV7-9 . TGTGCCAGCAGCTTGCTGGGACAGGGGAGCTCCTACAATGAGCAGTTCTTC CASSLLGQGSSYNEQFF
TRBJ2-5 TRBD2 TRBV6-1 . TGTGCCAGCAGTGAAGCGGGGGGGGAGACCCAGTACTTC CASSEAGGETQYF
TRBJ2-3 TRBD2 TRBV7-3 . TGTGCCAGCAGCTTAATGGGGACTAGCGGGAGCGGGGCAGATACGCAGTATTTT CASSLMGTSGSGADTQYF
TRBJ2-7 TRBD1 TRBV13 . TGTGCCAGCAGCTTAGAGGCTACAGGGCAGGGGGCCTACGAGCAGTACTTC CASSLEATGQGAYEQYF
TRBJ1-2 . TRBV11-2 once TGTGCCAGCAGCTCCTACAGGGCCTCTAACTATGGCTACACCTTC CASSSYRASNYGYTF
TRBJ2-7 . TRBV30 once TGTGCCTTGTCGACGGTCTTCCCTGACGAGCAGTACTTC CALSTVFPDEQYF
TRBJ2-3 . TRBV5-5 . TGTGCCAGCAGCCCCGGTATGAGGACAGATACGCAGTATTTT CASSPGMRTDTQYF
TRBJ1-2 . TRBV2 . TGTGCCAGCAGTGAAAATCCAGTTGGCCCTAGTGGTGGCTACACCTTC CASSENPVGPSGGYTF